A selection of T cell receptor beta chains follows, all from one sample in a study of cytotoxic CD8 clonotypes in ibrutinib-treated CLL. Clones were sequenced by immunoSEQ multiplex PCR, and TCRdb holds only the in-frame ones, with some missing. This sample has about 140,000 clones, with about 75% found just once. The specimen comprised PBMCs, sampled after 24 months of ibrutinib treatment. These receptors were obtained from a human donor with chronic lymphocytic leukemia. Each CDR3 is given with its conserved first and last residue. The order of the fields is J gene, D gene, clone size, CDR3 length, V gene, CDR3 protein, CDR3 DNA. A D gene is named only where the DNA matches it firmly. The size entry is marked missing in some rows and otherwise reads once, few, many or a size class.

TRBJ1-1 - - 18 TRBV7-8 CASSLVLGYSVGGAEAFF TGTGCCAGCAGCTTAGTCTTAGGGTATAGTGTGGGGGGTGCTGAAGCTTTCTTT
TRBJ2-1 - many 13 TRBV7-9 CASRAGSGNEQFF TGTGCCAGCCGGGCCGGATCGGGCAATGAGCAGTTCTTC
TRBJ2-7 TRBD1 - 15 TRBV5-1 CASSPEQGALGEQYF TGCGCCAGCAGCCCCGAACAGGGGGCGCTCGGGGAGCAGTACTTC
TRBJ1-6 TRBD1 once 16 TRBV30 CAWSRTQGAFYSPLHF TGTGCCTGGAGCCGCACTCAGGGGGCCTTCTATTCACCCCTCCACTTT
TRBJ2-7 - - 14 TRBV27 CASSSIGNTYEQYF TGTGCCAGCAGTTCCATAGGGAACACCTACGAGCAGTACTTC
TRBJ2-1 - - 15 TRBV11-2 CASSLVSASYNEQFF TGTGCCAGCAGCTTAGTGAGCGCAAGCTACAATGAGCAGTTCTTC
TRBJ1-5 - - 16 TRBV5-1 CASSLSGGTSNQPQHF TGCGCCAGCAGCTTGTCTGGGGGGACAAGCAATCAGCCCCAGCATTTT
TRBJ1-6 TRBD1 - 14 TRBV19 CASSRGTDNSPLHF TGTGCCAGTAGTAGGGGGACAGACAATTCACCCCTCCACTTT
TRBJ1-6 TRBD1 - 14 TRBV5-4 CASSPTGFNSPLHF TGTGCCAGCAGCCCGACAGGGTTTAATTCACCCCTCCACTTT
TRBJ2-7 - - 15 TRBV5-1 CASSLGGTNSYEQYF TGCGCCAGCAGCTTGGGCGGGACAAACTCCTACGAGCAGTACTTC
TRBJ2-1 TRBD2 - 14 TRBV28 CASRRLAGVYEQFF TGTGCCAGCAGGCGACTAGCGGGAGTCTATGAGCAGTTCTTC
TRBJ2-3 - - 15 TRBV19 CASSMVRGPADTQYF TGTGCCAGTAGTATGGTCCGGGGGCCCGCGGATACGCAGTATTTT
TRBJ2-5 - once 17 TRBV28 CASSLGYVVAAQETQYF TGTGCCAGCAGTTTAGGTTATGTAGTTGCGGCCCAAGAGACCCAGTACTTC
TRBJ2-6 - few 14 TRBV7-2 CASSLGTWANVLTF TGTGCCAGCAGCTTAGGGACCTGGGCCAACGTCCTGACTTTC
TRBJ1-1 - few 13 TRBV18 CASSPGVTTEAFF TGTGCCAGCTCACCGGGGGTTACTACTGAAGCTTTCTTT
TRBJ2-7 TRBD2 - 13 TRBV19 CASSGGAPYEQYF TGTGCCAGTTCGGGGGGGGCACCCTACGAGCAGTACTTC
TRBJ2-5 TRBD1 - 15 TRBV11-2 CASSLDRGGWETQYF TGTGCCAGCAGCTTAGATCGAGGGGGCTGGGAGACCCAGTACTTC
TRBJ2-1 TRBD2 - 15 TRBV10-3 CAISESALAVNEQFF TGTGCCATCAGTGAGTCGGCCCTAGCGGTAAATGAGCAGTTCTTC
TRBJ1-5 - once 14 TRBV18 CASSLPGVNQPQHF TGTGCCAGCTCACTACCAGGGGTTAACCAGCCCCAGCATTTT
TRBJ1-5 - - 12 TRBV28 CASRHPPGQGHF TGTGCCAGCAGACACCCCCCGGGACAAGGTCATTTT
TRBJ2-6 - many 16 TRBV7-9 CASSPGHFNGANVLTF TGTGCCAGCAGCCCCGGACACTTTAATGGGGCCAACGTCCTGACTTTC
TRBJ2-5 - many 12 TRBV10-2 CASSILGETQYF TGCGCCAGCAGCATCCTGGGGGAGACCCAGTACTTC
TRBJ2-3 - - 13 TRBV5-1 CASSPPGADTQYF TGCGCCAGCAGCCCCCCGGGGGCAGATACGCAGTATTTT
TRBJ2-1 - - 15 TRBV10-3 CAIRPGGPPYNEQFF TGTGCCATCAGGCCCGGGGGCCCCCCCTACAATGAGCAGTTCTTC
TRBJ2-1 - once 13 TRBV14 CASSQDRAGGQFF TGTGCCAGCAGCCAAGATCGGGCCGGTGGTCAGTTCTTC